This T cell receptor beta chain was sequenced during a study of CD8 T cells in ankylosing spondylitis. General observations from the study: Certain motif variants had earlier been reported in reactive arthritis synovial fluid and blood. CD8+ by phenotype, disease-linked clones were relatively rare in peripheral blood. Reportedly, disease-linked clones are significantly enriched in ankylosing spondylitis patients' matched synovial fluid.

This clonotype was picked up a small number of times. Its antigen remains unknown. CDR1 and CDR2 from the germline V gene are MDHEN and SYDVKM. This CDR3 is built from 16 residues. Trimming took 1 base from V and 1 from J, leaving 10 bases between them. Construction of TCR beta libraries was performed using quantitative 5'-RACE with molecular barcodes. From the 5' RACE reads, TCRdb called clonotypes with MiXCR, one entry per CDR3 protein. The data hold some 33,000 distinct CDR3 sequences, with more than 13% observed a single time. This TCR was sampled from a male donor with ankylosing spondylitis or in good health (not recorded which). The sequenced sample consisted of blood. This chain links TRBV28 with TRBJ2-2; D gene ambiguous. The CDR3 DNA follows: TGTGCCAGCAGTTTATTAGGACGCGGGAACACCGGGGAGCTGTTTTTT. Translation gives CASSLLGRGNTGELFF. The full variable domain, in which reference TRBV28 and TRBJ2-2 provide the parts outside the CDR3, is DVKVTQSSRYLVKRTGEKVFLECVQDMDHENMFWYRQDPGLGLRLIYFSYDVKMKEKGDIPEGYSVSREKKERFSLILESASTNQTSMYLCASSLLGRGNTGELFFGEGSRLTVL.